The 9 T cell receptor beta chains listed next were all sequenced from one sample in a study of regulatory T cells in long-lasting Graves disease. Time point reported: newly diagnosed GD, antithyroid drugs for less than 3 months. PBMC-derived RNA was used for the TCR library. Construction of the TCR beta libraries employed iRepertoire HTBI primers in conjunction with Arm-PCR of CDR3 regions. TCRdb reprocessed the multiplex PCR reads with MiXCR, giving one entry per CDR3 protein. The data hold 550,000 or so distinct CDR3 sequences, with 12% observed a single time. These same data were also listed under a study on T cells in Graves' hyperthyroidism and ophthalmopathy.

Here the sequenced sample was peripheral blood mononuclear cells (PBMCs), taken at new diagnosis, from a patient treated with antithyroid drugs. The source is a woman aged 25 to 39 with Graves disease.

This clonotype was counted at least ten times. The gene calls are TRBV2 and TRBJ2-1; D is undetermined. V was pared by 8 bases and J by 8 bases, with 4 bases between. The germline gives CDR1 SNHLY, CDR2 FYNNEI. The CDR3 is 9 residues long. The CDR3 coding sequence is TGTGCCAGCGGAGATGAGCAGTTCTTC. Its protein product is CASGDEQFF. Together with reference TRBV2 and TRBJ2-1, the CDR3 gives the full variable domain: EPEVTQTPSHQVTQMGQEVILRCVPISNHLYFYWYRQILGQKVEFLVSFYNNEISEKSEIFDDQFSVERPDGSNFTLKIRSTKLEDSAMYFCASGDEQFFGPGTRLTVL.

This clonotype was detected ten times or more. This rearrangement joins TRBV10-1 to TRBJ2-3, with TRBD1 identical over 7 bases. Germline V CDR1 and CDR2: WNHNN, SYGVQD (reference sequence). Germline trimming cut 2 bases from V and 0 bases from J; bases unmatched to any gene: 5. There are 16 residues in the CDR3. CDR3 in DNA: TGCGCCAGCAGTGAGGGACAGGAGACTAGCACAGATACGCAGTATTTT. Translating it yields CASSEGQETSTDTQYF.

Ten or more counts support this clonotype. The J gene is TRBJ1-4, the V gene TRBV30; the match to TRBD1 covers 7 bases. The germline CDR1 and CDR2 sequences are GTSNPN and SVGIG (reference sequence). The CDR3 runs 14 residues. V lost 6 bases, J lost 8 bases, and 12 bases stayed unmatched. CDR3 residues: CACERGPVGEKLFF. As DNA, the CDR3 is TGTGCCTGCGAAAGGGGGCCCGTCGGCGAAAAACTGTTTTTT.

There are many counts of this clonotype. The chain couples TRBV19 to TRBJ1-2; TRBD1 agrees at 9 bases. This CDR3 region has 15 residues. Germline V gene lookup returns CDR1 LNHDA and CDR2 SQIVND (reference sequence). Unmatched junction bases numbered 18, after V lost 8 bases and J lost 11 bases. The CDR3 sequence: CASCYRGREAGPYTF. CDR3 DNA sequence: TGTGCCAGTTGTTACAGGGGGCGCGAAGCGGGCCCTTACACCTTC.

The chain has TRBV19 and TRBJ2-6, with 8 nucleotides matching TRBD2. The CDR3 has 17 residues. Germline V gene lookup returns CDR1 LNHDA and CDR2 SQIVND (reference sequence). V shed 4 bases and J 4 bases; nucleotides not matched to a gene: 9. The CDR3 sequence: CASSTAGGGRGANVLTF. In DNA form, the CDR3 reads TGTGCCAGTAGTACCGCGGGGGGAGGGCGCGGGGCCAACGTCCTGACTTTC.

Ten or more counts support this clonotype. This chain links TRBV30 with TRBJ1-2; 10 bases align to TRBD1. The CDR3 covers 13 residues. CDR1 is GTSNPN and CDR2 is SVGIG in the germline V gene (reference sequence). The V gene end was trimmed by 3 bases and the J gene end by 6 bases; junction bases not matched to a gene: 4. The CDR3 DNA follows: TGTGCCTGGAGCCGGACAGGGGGAGATGGCTACACCTTC. Protein sequence: CAWSRTGGDGYTF.

This clonotype was seen at least ten times. The rearrangement joins TRBV20-1 to TRBJ2-7; 7 bases align to TRBD1. V lost 4 bases to trimming and J lost 3 bases; unmatched junction nucleotides: 6. This CDR3 region has 13 residues. Germline-derived CDR1 and CDR2 are DFQATT and SNEGSKA (reference sequence). CDR3 region: CSAIQGPSYEQYF. CDR3 nucleotides: TGCAGTGCTATACAGGGGCCAAGCTACGAGCAGTACTTC.

This clonotype was observed many times. The chain recombines TRBV2 with TRBJ2-7; D is perhaps TRBD2 (5 bases). The CDR3 loop spans 11 amino acids. The V gene lost 3 bases and the J gene lost 9 bases, with 9 bases spanning the gap. The germline V gene encodes CDR1 SNHLY and CDR2 FYNNEI. CDR3 sequence reads: CASSEVGRQYF. CDR3 nucleotides: TGTGCCAGCAGTGAGGTAGGGAGGCAGTACTTC.

This clonotype has at least ten counts. The chain couples TRBV20-1 to TRBJ2-1; 7 nucleotides align to TRBD1. The V and J ends lost 3 bases and 6 bases, in that order; junction bases with no gene match: 8. This CDR3 spans 14 amino acids. CDR1 and CDR2 (germline): DFQATT, SNEGSKA (reference sequence). DNA of the CDR3: TGCAGTGCTAGGGGACAGTACACGGGCAATGAGCAGTTCTTC. Its protein product is CSARGQYTGNEQFF.